The T cell receptor beta chain described here comes from a study of T-cell memory formation after mild COVID-19. Turning to this clonotype: At one of its ends the junction is not consistent with the germline gene, which may arise from a read error.

One entry per CDR3 protein, called by TCRdb with MiXCR from the 5' RACE reads. The table has a few hundred thousand distinct CDR3 sequences, roughly 19% seen once. The receptor was isolated from a man in his late teens or twenties who had mild COVID-19 (a few samples of this study predate the infection). Cell type and time point are not known. What was sequenced was PBMCs or a T cell subset sorted from them (not recorded which).

The CDR3 sequence: CASSPRRSTDAQYF. CDR3 coding DNA: TGCGCCAGCAGCCCCCGCCGAAGCACAGATGCGCAGTATTTT. The gene calls are TRBV5-1 and TRBJ2-3; no definite D call. CDR1 is SGHRS, CDR2 YFSETQ, per germline. This CDR3 spans 14 amino acids.